Included here is one T cell receptor (beta chain) sequence, with context. The antigen is undetermined. This PCR relied on a set of 60 Vbeta primers and 13 Jbeta primers. Assay: immunoSEQ multiplex PCR; the TCRdb copy retains only in-frame clones and omits some. Among about 140,000 clones listed, approximately 82% were seen once. This sample is drawn from a study of cytomegalovirus exposure and HLA in healthy donors. The CDR3 covers 17 residues. V was cut by 2 bases and J by 2 bases, with 18 bases left in between. Germline values: CDR1 SGHRS, CDR2 YFSETQ. Study conclusions and caveats: With high specificity and sensitivity, the classifier reportedly diagnosed cytomegalovirus status. In a later analysis, TCR beta V- and J-gene trimming was associated with a missense DCLRE1C variant.

Sequencing was done on a sample of PBMCs. The rearrangement links TRBV5-1 to TRBJ2-3; D gene ambiguous. The receptor was isolated from a middle-aged man in good health and CMV-seronegative. For the CDR3, the DNA is TGCGCCAGCAGCTTAAAGGCCGAGGCTAAATTCACAGATACGCAGTATTTT. It yields the protein CASSLKAEAKFTDTQYF. The full variable domain, its missing parts supplied by reference TRBV5-1 and TRBJ2-3, is KAGVTQTPRYLIKTRGQQVTLSCSPISGHRSVSWYQQTPGQGLQFLFEYFSETQRNKGNFPGRFSGRQFSNSRSEMNVSTLELGDSALYLCASSLKAEAKFTDTQYFGPGTRLTVL.